Following are 18 T cell receptor beta chains from one sample sequenced in a study of beta chain features in type 1 diabetes. Expressed TCRB transcripts got sequenced, as all isolated RNA was reverse transcribed. The table came from immunoSEQ multiplex PCR; TCRdb's copy has only in-frame clones and leaves some out. The sample includes approximately 160,000 clones, approximately 8.4% of them seen just once. Source material: central memory CD4+ T cells from blood. The origin of the receptors is a woman aged 18-30 years in good health.

The rearrangement uses TRBV5-1 and TRBJ2-3; D is perhaps TRBD1 (6 bases). From germline, CDR1 is SGHRS and CDR2 YFSETQ. V was shortened by 2 bases and J by 2 bases, with 12 bases between the two germline ends. This CDR3 spans 15 amino acids. The CDR3 protein is CASSFSSGVTDTQYF. The CDR3 region has the DNA TGCGCCAGCAGCTTCTCTTCAGGGGTCACAGATACGCAGTATTTT.

In its sample, this clone was seen a few times. A read error may account for a junction end that differs from germline. The chain has TRBV10-3 and TRBJ1-1; D may be TRBD1 (5 bases). This CDR3 comprises 14 residues. Germline assignment: CDR1 ENHRY and CDR2 SYGVKD. The CDR3 coding sequence is TGTGCCATCAGTGAACATACAGGCGCCCCTGAGGCTTTCTTT. Its protein product is CAISEHTGAPEAFF.

In its sample, this clone was seen many times. The gene calls are TRBV10-3 and TRBJ2-7; 7 nucleotides match TRBD1. V lost 6 bases and J lost 4; bases outside the gene matches: 12. From germline, CDR1 is ENHRY and CDR2 SYGVKD. This CDR3 is 15 amino acids long. The CDR3 protein is CAIRSSAQGPYEQYF. CDR3 in DNA: TGTGCCATCAGATCCTCGGCACAGGGGCCTTACGAGCAGTACTTC.

This clone has ten or more counts. The rearrangement links TRBV28 to TRBJ1-2; tentative D call: TRBD1 (5 bases). From germline, CDR1 is MDHEN and CDR2 SYDVKM. This CDR3 spans 11 amino acids. V lost 6 bases and J 7 bases, leaving 9 bases between the germline ends. CDR3 in amino acids: CASRSTGGYTF. The CDR3 DNA reads TGTGCCAGCAGGTCTACAGGTGGCTACACCTTC.

This clone has ten or more counts. The gene calls are TRBV19 and TRBJ2-2; 9 bases align to TRBD2. Germline CDR1 is LNHDA and CDR2 is SQIVND (reference sequence). V was pared by 1 base and J by 0 bases, with 6 bases of the junction left unmatched. CDR3 size: 18 residues. CDR3 bases: TGTGCCAGTAGTATAGGATTAGTAGCGGGAGCGAACACCGGGGAGCTGTTTTTT. Translation: CASSIGLVAGANTGELFF. The full variable domain, rest sourced from reference TRBV19 and TRBJ2-2, is DGGITQSPKYLFRKEGQNVTLSCEQNLNHDAMYWYRQDPGQGLRLIYYSQIVNDFQKGDIAEGYSVSREKKESFPLTVTSAQKNPTAFYLCASSIGLVAGANTGELFFGEGSRLTVL.

V usage is TRBV2 and J usage is TRBJ1-3; D is unclear. The CDR3 loop spans 13 amino acids. V lost 4 bases and J 0 bases, leaving 4 bases between the germline ends. Looked up from germline, CDR1 is SNHLY and CDR2 is FYNNEI. This chain's CDR3 is CASSGVSGNTIYF. The CDR3 DNA follows: TGTGCCAGCAGTGGCGTCTCTGGAAACACCATATATTTT.

V and J are TRBV29-1 and TRBJ2-3, with 9 bases fitting TRBD1. V was pared by 7 bases and J by 5 bases, with 13 bases of the junction left unmatched. CDR3 size: 15 residues. Germline CDR1 SQVTM, CDR2 ANQGSEA. The CDR3 is CSAQRGGQGGDTQYF. CDR3 in DNA: TGCAGCGCCCAAAGGGGGGGACAGGGTGGAGATACGCAGTATTTT.

This clone was seen more than once but under ten times. The chain recombines TRBV18 with TRBJ1-1; 8 nucleotides match TRBD1. Germline CDR1 is KGHSH and CDR2 is LQKENI. V was clipped by 6 bases and J by 7 bases; unmatched bases: 4. The CDR3 loop spans 12 amino acids. CDR3 region: CASSTGQGEAFF. The CDR3 region has the DNA TGTGCCAGCTCCACAGGACAGGGTGAAGCTTTCTTT.

This clone has ten or more counts. The rearrangement joins TRBV10-3 to TRBJ2-4; TRBD2 aligns across 9 bases. This CDR3 is 14 amino acids long. The J segment lost 12 bases and the V segment lost 0 bases, leaving 6 bases of the junction unmatched. The germline gives CDR1 ENHRY, CDR2 SYGVKD. The CDR3 reads CAISESAGGPNQYF. The CDR3, as DNA: TGTGCCATCAGTGAGTCCGCGGGAGGGCCGAATCAGTACTTC.

This chain links TRBV19 with TRBJ1-5; TRBD1 aligns across 10 bases. CDR1 is LNHDA, CDR2 SQIVND, per germline (reference sequence). This CDR3 region has 17 residues. V was clipped by 5 bases and J by 3 bases; unmatched bases: 10. This chain's CDR3 is CASSGLGGQGINQPQHF. The DNA for the CDR3 is TGTGCCAGTAGTGGGTTAGGGGGACAGGGGATCAATCAGCCCCAGCATTTT.

CDR3 protein: CASNWGKTGGEQYF. CDR3 DNA: TGCGCCAGCAATTGGGGCAAGACTGGGGGGGAGCAGTACTTC. This rearrangement joins TRBV10-1 to TRBJ2-7; D may be TRBD2 (6 bases). The CDR3 consists of 14 residues. V was clipped by 7 bases and J by 7 bases, with 20 bases between them. The germline V gene encodes CDR1 WNHNN and CDR2 SYGVQD (reference sequence).

This clone was counted between two and nine times. The chain is built from TRBV10-2 and TRBJ2-1; 10 positions match TRBD2. The ends lost 4 bases at V and 10 bases at J; junction bases unmatched: 10. Germline loops: CDR1 WSHSY, CDR2 SAAADI. This CDR3 contains 15 residues. The CDR3 here is CASSVPSGSPGEQFF. The CDR3 DNA is TGCGCCAGCAGTGTGCCTAGCGGGAGTCCGGGGGAGCAGTTCTTC.

This clone was counted between two and nine times. The rearrangement links TRBV30 to TRBJ2-7; 13 nucleotides match TRBD2. The CDR3 has 14 amino acids. Germline CDR1 and CDR2: GTSNPN and SVGIG (reference sequence). Trimming took 3 bases from V and 7 from J; bases not matched to a gene: 6. CDR3: CAWRLAGGPREQYF. The CDR3 nucleotides are TGTGCCTGGAGACTAGCGGGAGGGCCGAGGGAGCAGTACTTC.

This sequence joins TRBV4-3 and TRBJ2-3, with unresolved D. The V end was cut by 2 bases, the J end by 2 bases, with 14 bases between. The CDR3 contains 16 residues. Germline CDR1 reads LGHNA; CDR2 reads YSLEER. The DNA for the CDR3 is TGCGCCAGCAGCCAACTGGCCCTAGGCCACACAGATACGCAGTATTTT. It specifies CASSQLALGHTDTQYF.

This clone was counted only a few times. The chain carries TRBV7-9 and TRBJ1-1; no firm D call. CDR1 is SEHNR, CDR2 FQNEAQ, per germline (reference sequence). The CDR3 runs 14 residues. Trimming removed 1 base at V and 6 bases at J, with 12 bases between. CDR3 region: CASSLEEMTAEAFF. The CDR3 coding sequence is TGTGCCAGCAGCTTAGAGGAGATGACGGCTGAAGCTTTCTTT.

The J gene is TRBJ2-7, the V gene TRBV6-5; D uncertain. Trimming cost V 4 bases and J 4 bases, with 11 bases left between them. Germline V CDR1 and CDR2: MNHEY, SVGAGI. The CDR3 is made up of 13 amino acids. CDR3 DNA: TGTGCCAGCAGTTTTGCCCCGACTTACGAGCAGTACTTC. Encoded protein: CASSFAPTYEQYF.

V and J are TRBV5-1 and TRBJ2-2; no clear D. Germline V CDR1 and CDR2: SGHRS, YFSETQ. Trimming took 2 bases from V and 5 from J, leaving 4 bases between them. This CDR3 is built from 12 residues. DNA of the CDR3: TGCGCCAGCAGCTTTTCAACCGGGGAGCTGTTTTTT. As protein: CASSFSTGELFF. Full variable domain (missing parts from reference TRBV5-1 and TRBJ2-2): KAGVTQTPRYLIKTRGQQVTLSCSPISGHRSVSWYQQTPGQGLQFLFEYFSETQRNKGNFPGRFSGRQFSNSRSEMNVSTLELGDSALYLCASSFSTGELFFGEGSRLTVL.

This clone was picked up a small number of times. The chain has TRBV18 and TRBJ1-1, with D hard to call. Per the germline V gene, CDR1 is KGHSH and CDR2 is LQKENI. V dropped 3 bases and J dropped 0 bases, with 5 bases sitting between them. CDR3 length: 13 residues. The CDR3 DNA sequence: TGTGCCAGCTCACCCGTTCTGAACACTGAAGCTTTCTTT. As protein: CASSPVLNTEAFF.